One sample yielded the 9 T cell receptor beta chains listed below, sequenced in a study of blood T cell repertoires in COVID-19. Profiling relied on immunoSEQ multiplex PCR, and the TCRdb table lists in-frame clones only, not all of them. The table has roughly 200,000 clones, around three quarters seen once. Sequencing used peripheral blood. The receptors come from a man in his sixties or seventies with active or convalescent COVID-19.

J is TRBJ1-2 and V is TRBV19, with 9 bases fitting TRBD1. Germline CDR1 LNHDA, CDR2 SQIVND (reference sequence). This CDR3 is built from 14 residues. V lost 3 bases to trimming and J lost 6 bases; unmatched junction nucleotides: 5. CDR3 residues: CASSMRGQGDGYTF. CDR3 coding DNA: TGTGCCAGTAGTATGAGGGGACAGGGAGATGGCTACACCTTC.

This chain links TRBV14 with TRBJ1-4, with 7 bases lining up with TRBD1. The CDR3 extends over 12 amino acids. The V and J ends lost 4 bases and 11 bases, in that order; junction bases with no gene match: 4. Germline CDR1 is SGHDN and CDR2 is FVKESK. CDR3 nucleotide sequence: TGTGCCAGCAGCCGCTCGACAGGGAAACTGTTTTTT. It is translated as CASSRSTGKLFF.

The chain joins TRBV29-1 to TRBJ2-7; 7 nucleotides agree with TRBD1. The CDR3 has 14 residues. Per germline, CDR1 SQVTM and CDR2 ANQGSEA. V lost 4 bases and J lost 5; bases outside the gene matches: 11. This CDR3 is CSVAGRQGFHEQYF. The CDR3 DNA reads TGCAGCGTTGCGGGGAGACAGGGTTTCCACGAGCAGTACTTC.

The V call is TRBV4-3, the J call TRBJ1-1; no clear D gene. CDR1 and CDR2 (germline): LGHNA, YSLEER. The ends were cut back, 1 base at V and 7 bases at J, with 13 bases in the middle. The CDR3 totals 14 residues. DNA for the CDR3: TGCGCCAGCAGCCAAGGGTTCGGGTTCGGTGAAGCTTTCTTT. It encodes CASSQGFGFGEAFF.

The rearrangement uses TRBV29-1 and TRBJ1-1; 10 bases map to TRBD1. The CDR3 spans 13 residues. V lost 6 bases and J lost 7; bases outside the gene matches: 8. Germline loops: CDR1 SQVTM, CDR2 ANQGSEA. DNA for the CDR3: TGCAGCGTGGCCGGACAGGGGGTTCTTGAAGCTTTCTTT. This translates into CSVAGQGVLEAFF.

This chain joins TRBV12-3 or TRBV12-4 and TRBJ2-2; possible D gene TRBD1, 6 bases. The CDR3 covers 12 residues. The V end lost 4 bases, the J end lost 6 bases, and 6 bases lay between the germline ends. As DNA, the CDR3 is TGTGCCAGCAGTTCAGGGGCCGGGGAGCTGTTTTTT. Residues: CASSSGAGELFF.

This chain links TRBV2 with TRBJ1-2; 7 positions agree with TRBD1. Germline-derived CDR1 and CDR2 are SNHLY and FYNNEI. The CDR3 is made up of 14 amino acids. The J segment lost 8 bases and the V segment lost 3 bases, leaving 9 bases of the junction unmatched. The CDR3 DNA is TGTGCCAGCAGTGAGGGGACAGCGAGGGAAGGCTACACCTTC. This gives the protein CASSEGTAREGYTF.

The genes are TRBV18 and TRBJ1-5; no reliable D call. V was pared by 2 bases and J by 0 bases, with 5 bases between. This CDR3 contains 14 residues. CDR1 KGHSH and CDR2 LQKENI come from the germline V gene. In DNA, the CDR3 is TGTGCCAGCTCACCAGTGTATAGCAATCAGCCCCAGCATTTT. It specifies CASSPVYSNQPQHF.

This chain links TRBV6-1 with TRBJ2-5, with 8 positions matching TRBD2. V gave up 2 bases and J gave up 4 bases; unmatched junction bases: 9. The CDR3 spans 16 residues. CDR1 and CDR2 from the germline V gene are MNHNS and SASEGT. The chain's CDR3 is CASSEFVGLAGETQYF. The CDR3 DNA reads as TGTGCCAGCAGTGAATTTGTGGGGCTAGCGGGAGAGACCCAGTACTTC.